One sample yielded the 7 T cell receptor beta chains listed below, sequenced in a study of shared clonotypes between healthy human individuals. Measured with immunoSEQ multiplex PCR; TCRdb has only the in-frame clones, and not every one. Here the sample spans about a million clones, approximately 75% being singletons. The source material was memory CD4+ T cells from PBMCs. Described subset: CD45RA-negative fraction. The receptor set was obtained from a young man in good health. Some clones in this sample may be carry-over from other donors' samples.

This sequence joins TRBV25-1 and TRBJ2-5, with a possible D match to TRBD2 (6 bases). Trimming pared 6 bases from V and 0 bases from J, leaving 14 bases between. The CDR3 is made up of 15 amino acids. The germline CDR1 and CDR2 sequences are MGHDK and SYGVNS. Here the CDR3 DNA reads TGTGCCAGCAGGGACACCCGGGACTACCAAGAGACCCAGTACTTC. This encodes CASRDTRDYQETQYF.

The rearrangement links TRBV29-1 to TRBJ2-7; TRBD1 agrees at 10 bases. There are 13 residues in the CDR3. Germline loops: CDR1 SQVTM, CDR2 ANQGSEA. The junction had 9 bases not matched to a gene; V was cut back by 6 bases and J by 7 bases. The CDR3 coding sequence is TGCAGCGTCCTATCGGACAGGGGGTGGGAGCAGTACTTC. Translation: CSVLSDRGWEQYF.

The chain is built from TRBV5-6 and TRBJ1-2; D unclear. This CDR3 is 15 amino acids long. Per germline, CDR1 SGHDT and CDR2 YYEEEE. V lost 1 base and J lost 0, with 10 bases in between. The CDR3 sequence: CASSLHGNSNYGYTF. CDR3 sequence (DNA): TGTGCCAGCAGCTTGCATGGCAATTCTAACTATGGCTACACCTTC.

This clone was counted once. This rearrangement joins TRBV27 to TRBJ1-2, with 7 bases lining up with TRBD1. Germline CDR1 reads MNHEY; CDR2 reads SMNVEV (reference sequence). CDR3 size: 14 residues. J was trimmed by 4 bases and V by 6 bases; bases with no gene match: 8. The CDR3 region is CASRRGGAVYGYTF. The CDR3 DNA is TGTGCCAGCAGACGAGGGGGCGCGGTCTATGGCTACACCTTC.

This clone was recorded at least ten times. J is TRBJ1-5 and V is TRBV2, with 7 bases lining up with TRBD1. The CDR3 length is 15 residues. V lost 6 bases and J lost 7; bases outside the gene matches: 12. CDR1 and CDR2 from the germline V gene are SNHLY and FYNNEI. The CDR3 reads CASSHTDRVRQPQHF. In DNA, the CDR3 is TGTGCCAGCAGCCACACTGACAGGGTACGCCAGCCCCAGCATTTT.

The chain carries TRBV5-1 and TRBJ2-1; 7 bases fit TRBD2. Unmatched junction bases numbered 6, after V lost 2 bases and J lost 7 bases. Germline lookup yields CDR1 SGHRS and CDR2 YFSETQ. The CDR3 contains 14 residues. The CDR3 sequence is CASSFISGINEQFF. Here the CDR3 DNA reads TGCGCCAGCAGCTTTATCAGCGGGATAAATGAGCAGTTCTTC.

The chain links TRBV10-3 to TRBJ1-2; D remains ambiguous. V was cut by 3 bases and J by 5 bases, with 7 bases left in between. This CDR3 has 12 residues. CDR1 is ENHRY, CDR2 SYGVKD, per germline. CDR3 loop: CAISDAGYGYTF. CDR3 DNA sequence: TGTGCCATCAGTGATGCAGGATATGGCTACACCTTC.